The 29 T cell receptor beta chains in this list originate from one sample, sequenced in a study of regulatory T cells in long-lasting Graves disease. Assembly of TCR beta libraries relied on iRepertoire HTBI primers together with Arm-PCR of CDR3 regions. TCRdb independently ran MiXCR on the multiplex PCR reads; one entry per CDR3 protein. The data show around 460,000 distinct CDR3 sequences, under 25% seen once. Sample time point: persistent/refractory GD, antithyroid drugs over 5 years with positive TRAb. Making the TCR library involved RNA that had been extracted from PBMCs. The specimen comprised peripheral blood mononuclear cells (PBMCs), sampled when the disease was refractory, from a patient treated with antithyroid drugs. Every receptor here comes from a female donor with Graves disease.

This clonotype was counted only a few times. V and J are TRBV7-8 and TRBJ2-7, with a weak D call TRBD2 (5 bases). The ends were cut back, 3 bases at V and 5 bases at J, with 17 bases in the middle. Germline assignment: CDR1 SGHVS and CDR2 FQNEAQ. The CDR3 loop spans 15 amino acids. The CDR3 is CASSFPATGMDEQYF. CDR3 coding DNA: TGTGCCAGCAGCTTCCCGGCTACGGGGATGGACGAGCAGTACTTC. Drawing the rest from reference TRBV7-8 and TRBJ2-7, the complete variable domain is GAGVSQSPRYKVAKRGQDVALRCDPISGHVSLFWYQQALGQGPEFLTYFQNEAQLDKSGLPSDRFFAERPEGSVSTLKIQRTQQEDSAVYLCASSFPATGMDEQYFGPGTRLTVT.

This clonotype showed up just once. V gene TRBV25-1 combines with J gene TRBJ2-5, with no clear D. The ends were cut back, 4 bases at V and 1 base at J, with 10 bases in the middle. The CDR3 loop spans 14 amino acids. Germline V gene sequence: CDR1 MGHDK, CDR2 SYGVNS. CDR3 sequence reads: CASSASWAQETQYF. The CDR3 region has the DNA TGTGCCAGCAGTGCGTCCTGGGCCCAAGAGACCCAGTACTTC.

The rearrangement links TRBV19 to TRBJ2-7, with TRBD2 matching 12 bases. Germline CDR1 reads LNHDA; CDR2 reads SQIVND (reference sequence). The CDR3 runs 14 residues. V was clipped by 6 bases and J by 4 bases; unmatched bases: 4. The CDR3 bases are TGTGCCAGTAGCCGGACTAGCGGGGTGTACGAGCAGTACTTC. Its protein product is CASSRTSGVYEQYF.

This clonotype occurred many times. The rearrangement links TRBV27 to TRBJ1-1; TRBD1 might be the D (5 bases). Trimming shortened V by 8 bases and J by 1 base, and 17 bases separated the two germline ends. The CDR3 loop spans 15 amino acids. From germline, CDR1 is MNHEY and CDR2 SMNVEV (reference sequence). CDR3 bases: TGTGCCAGCGCCCCTCTAACTGGGGGGAACACTGAAGCTTTCTTT. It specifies CASAPLTGGNTEAFF.

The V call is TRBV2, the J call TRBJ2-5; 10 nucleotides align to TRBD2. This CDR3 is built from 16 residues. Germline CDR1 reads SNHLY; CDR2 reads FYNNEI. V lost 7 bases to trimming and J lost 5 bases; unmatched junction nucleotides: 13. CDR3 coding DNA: TGTGCCAGCAAGAGGACTAGCGGCGGAGGAACGGAGACCCAGTACTTC. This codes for CASKRTSGGGTETQYF.

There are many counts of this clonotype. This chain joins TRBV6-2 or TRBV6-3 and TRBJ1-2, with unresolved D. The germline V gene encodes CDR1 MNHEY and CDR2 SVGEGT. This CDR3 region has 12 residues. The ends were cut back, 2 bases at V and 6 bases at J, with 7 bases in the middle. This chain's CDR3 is CASSYGANGYTF. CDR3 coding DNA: TGTGCCAGCAGTTACGGAGCGAATGGCTACACCTTC.

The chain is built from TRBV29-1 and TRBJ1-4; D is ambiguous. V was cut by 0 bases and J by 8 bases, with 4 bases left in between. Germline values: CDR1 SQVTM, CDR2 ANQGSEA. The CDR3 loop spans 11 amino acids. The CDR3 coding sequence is TGCAGCGTTGAAGACTACGAAAAACTGTTTTTT. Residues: CSVEDYEKLFF.

The CDR3 protein is CASSQDRFGNVNQETQYF. In nucleotides, the CDR3 is TGCGCCAGCAGCCAAGATAGGTTCGGGAACGTTAACCAAGAGACCCAGTACTTC. The chain couples TRBV4-3 to TRBJ2-5, with TRBD2 as a possible D gene (5 bases). CDR1 is LGHNA and CDR2 is YSLEER in the germline V gene. V was clipped by 0 bases and J by 0 bases, with 17 bases between them. The CDR3 totals 18 residues.

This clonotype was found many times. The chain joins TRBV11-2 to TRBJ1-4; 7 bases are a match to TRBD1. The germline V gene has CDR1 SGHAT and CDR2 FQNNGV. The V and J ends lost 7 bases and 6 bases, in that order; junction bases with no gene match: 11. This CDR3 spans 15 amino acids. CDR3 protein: CASNFGGRGDEKLFF. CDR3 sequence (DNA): TGTGCCAGCAACTTTGGGGGCAGGGGGGATGAAAAACTGTTTTTT.

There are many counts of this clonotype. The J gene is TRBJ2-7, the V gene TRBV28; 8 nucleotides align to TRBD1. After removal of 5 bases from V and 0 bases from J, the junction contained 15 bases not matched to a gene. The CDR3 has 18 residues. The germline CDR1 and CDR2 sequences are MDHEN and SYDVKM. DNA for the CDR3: TGTGCCAGCAGTCGACACCGCCGTCAGGGGGCCAGCTCCTACGAGCAGTACTTC. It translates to CASSRHRRQGASSYEQYF.

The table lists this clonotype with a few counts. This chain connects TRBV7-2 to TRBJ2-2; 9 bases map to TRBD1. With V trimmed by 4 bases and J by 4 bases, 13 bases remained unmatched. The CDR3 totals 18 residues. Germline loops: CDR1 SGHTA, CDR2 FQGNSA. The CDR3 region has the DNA TGTGCCAGCAGCTCGCGTCCGGGACAGGGTTTTTCCACCGGGGAGCTGTTTTTT. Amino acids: CASSSRPGQGFSTGELFF.

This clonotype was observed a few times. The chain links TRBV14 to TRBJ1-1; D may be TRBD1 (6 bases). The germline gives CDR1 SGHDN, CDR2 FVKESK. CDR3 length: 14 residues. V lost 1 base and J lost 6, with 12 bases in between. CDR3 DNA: TGTGCCAGCAGCCAAGTGATCAGGGGCTCTGAAGCTTTCTTT. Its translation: CASSQVIRGSEAFF.

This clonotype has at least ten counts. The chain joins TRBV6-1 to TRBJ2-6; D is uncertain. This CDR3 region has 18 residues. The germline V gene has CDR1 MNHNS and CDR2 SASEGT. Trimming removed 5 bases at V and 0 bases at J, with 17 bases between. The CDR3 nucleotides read TGTGCCAGCAGTCCCTTATTACAGTTCTTCTCTGGGGCCAACGTCCTGACTTTC. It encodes CASSPLLQFFSGANVLTF.

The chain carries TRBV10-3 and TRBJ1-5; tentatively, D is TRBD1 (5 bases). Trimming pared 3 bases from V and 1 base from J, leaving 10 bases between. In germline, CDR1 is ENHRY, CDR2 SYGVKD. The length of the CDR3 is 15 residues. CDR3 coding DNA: TGTGCCATCAGTGATTCGGGACGGAGCAATCAGCCCCAGCATTTT. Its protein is CAISDSGRSNQPQHF.

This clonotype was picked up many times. The CDR3 sequence is CASSGHFSGELFF. CDR3 in DNA: TGTGCCAGCAGCGGACACTTCTCCGGGGAGCTGTTTTTT. V gene TRBV6-1 combines with J gene TRBJ2-2, with a tentative D call TRBD1 (5 bases). V dropped 6 bases and J dropped 6 bases, with 11 bases sitting between them. This CDR3 is built from 13 residues. The V gene's germline CDR1 is MNHNS and CDR2 SASEGT.

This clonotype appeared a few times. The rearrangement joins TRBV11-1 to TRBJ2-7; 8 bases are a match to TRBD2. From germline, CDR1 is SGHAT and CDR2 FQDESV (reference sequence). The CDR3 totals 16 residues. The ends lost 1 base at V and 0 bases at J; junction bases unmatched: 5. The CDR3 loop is CASSLDAGGLSYEQYF. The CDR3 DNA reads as TGTGCCAGCAGCTTAGACGCGGGGGGACTCTCCTACGAGCAGTACTTC.

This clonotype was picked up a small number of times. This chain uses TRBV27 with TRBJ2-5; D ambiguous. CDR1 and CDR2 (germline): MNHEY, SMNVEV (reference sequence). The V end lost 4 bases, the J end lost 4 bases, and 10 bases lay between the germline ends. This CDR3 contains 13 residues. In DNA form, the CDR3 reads TGTGCCAGCAGTTCCGGCCCAGGAGAGACCCAGTACTTC. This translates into CASSSGPGETQYF.

The CDR3 sequence is CASSKGVDRGEKLFF. The CDR3 DNA is TGTGCCAGCAGCAAAGGGGTCGACCGGGGTGAAAAACTGTTTTTT. This chain links TRBV7-2 with TRBJ1-4, with D tentatively TRBD1 (5 bases). Germline-derived CDR1 and CDR2 are SGHTA and FQGNSA. Trimming shortened V by 5 bases and J by 7 bases, and 17 bases separated the two germline ends. There are 15 residues in the CDR3.

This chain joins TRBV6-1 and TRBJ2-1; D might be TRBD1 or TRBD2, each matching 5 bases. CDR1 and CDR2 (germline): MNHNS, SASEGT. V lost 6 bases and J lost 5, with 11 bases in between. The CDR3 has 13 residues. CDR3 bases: TGTGCCAGCAGGGGACGGCCAGACAATGAGCAGTTCTTC. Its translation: CASRGRPDNEQFF.

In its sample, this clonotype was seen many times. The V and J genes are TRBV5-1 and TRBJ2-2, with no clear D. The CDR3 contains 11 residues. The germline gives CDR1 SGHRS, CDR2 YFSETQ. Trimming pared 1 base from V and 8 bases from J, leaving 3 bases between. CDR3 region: CASSLWGELFF. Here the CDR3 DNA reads TGCGCCAGCAGCTTGTGGGGGGAGCTGTTTTTT.

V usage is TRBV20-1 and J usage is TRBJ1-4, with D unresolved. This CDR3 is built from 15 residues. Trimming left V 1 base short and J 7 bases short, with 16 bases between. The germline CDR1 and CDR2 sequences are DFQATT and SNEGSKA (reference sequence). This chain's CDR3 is CSARGRAPFREKLFF. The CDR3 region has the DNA TGCAGTGCTAGAGGGCGGGCCCCCTTTCGTGAAAAACTGTTTTTT.

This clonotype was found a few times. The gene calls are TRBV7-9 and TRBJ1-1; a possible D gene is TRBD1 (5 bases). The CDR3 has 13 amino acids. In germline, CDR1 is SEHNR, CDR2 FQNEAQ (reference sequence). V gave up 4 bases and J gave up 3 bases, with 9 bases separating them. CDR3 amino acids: CASSWTSDTEAFF. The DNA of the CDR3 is TGTGCCAGCAGCTGGACAAGCGACACTGAAGCTTTCTTT.

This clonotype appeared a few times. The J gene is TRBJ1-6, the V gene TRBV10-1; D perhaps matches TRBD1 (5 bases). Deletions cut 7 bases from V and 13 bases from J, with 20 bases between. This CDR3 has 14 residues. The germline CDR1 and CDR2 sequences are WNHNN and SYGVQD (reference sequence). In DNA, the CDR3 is TGCGCCAGCAAGGGGCAGGGCGGACGAGGGCCCCTCCACTTT. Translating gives CASKGQGGRGPLHF.

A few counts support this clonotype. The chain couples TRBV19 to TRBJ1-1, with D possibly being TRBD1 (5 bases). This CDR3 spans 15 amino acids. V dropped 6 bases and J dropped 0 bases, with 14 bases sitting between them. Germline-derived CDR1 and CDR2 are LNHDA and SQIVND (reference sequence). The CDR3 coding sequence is TGTGCCAGTAGATCCCCGCAAGGGGTGAACACTGAAGCTTTCTTT. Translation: CASRSPQGVNTEAFF.

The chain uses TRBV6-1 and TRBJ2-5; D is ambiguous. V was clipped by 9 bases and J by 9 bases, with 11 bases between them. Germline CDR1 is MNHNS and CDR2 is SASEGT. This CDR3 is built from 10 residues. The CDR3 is CARTMVSQYF. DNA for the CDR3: TGTGCCAGAACGATGGTCTCCCAGTACTTC.

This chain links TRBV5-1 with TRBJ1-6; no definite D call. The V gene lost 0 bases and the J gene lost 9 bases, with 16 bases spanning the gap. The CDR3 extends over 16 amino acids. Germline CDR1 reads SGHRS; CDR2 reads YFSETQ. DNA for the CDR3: TGCGCCAGCAGCTTGGTGCCGGGATCCAAGAGTTCACCCCTCCACTTT. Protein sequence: CASSLVPGSKSSPLHF.

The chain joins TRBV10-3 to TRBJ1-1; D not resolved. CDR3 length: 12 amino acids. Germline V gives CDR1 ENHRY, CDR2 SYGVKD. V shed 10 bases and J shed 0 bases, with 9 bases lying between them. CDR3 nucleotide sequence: TGTGCCAGCGGAATTATGAACACTGAAGCTTTCTTT. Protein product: CASGIMNTEAFF.

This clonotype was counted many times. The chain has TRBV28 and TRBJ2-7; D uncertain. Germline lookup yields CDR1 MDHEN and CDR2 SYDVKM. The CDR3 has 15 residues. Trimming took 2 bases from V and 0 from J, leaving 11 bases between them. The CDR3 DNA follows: TGTGCCAGCAGTTTAGCCCTCCGAAGCTCCTACGAGCAGTACTTC. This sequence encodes CASSLALRSSYEQYF.

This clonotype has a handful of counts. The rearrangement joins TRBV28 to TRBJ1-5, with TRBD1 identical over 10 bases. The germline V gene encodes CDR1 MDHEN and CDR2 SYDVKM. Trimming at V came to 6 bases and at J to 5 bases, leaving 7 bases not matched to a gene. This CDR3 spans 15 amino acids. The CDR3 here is CASRTTGGEYQPQHF. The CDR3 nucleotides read TGTGCCAGCAGGACGACAGGGGGCGAGTATCAGCCCCAGCATTTT.